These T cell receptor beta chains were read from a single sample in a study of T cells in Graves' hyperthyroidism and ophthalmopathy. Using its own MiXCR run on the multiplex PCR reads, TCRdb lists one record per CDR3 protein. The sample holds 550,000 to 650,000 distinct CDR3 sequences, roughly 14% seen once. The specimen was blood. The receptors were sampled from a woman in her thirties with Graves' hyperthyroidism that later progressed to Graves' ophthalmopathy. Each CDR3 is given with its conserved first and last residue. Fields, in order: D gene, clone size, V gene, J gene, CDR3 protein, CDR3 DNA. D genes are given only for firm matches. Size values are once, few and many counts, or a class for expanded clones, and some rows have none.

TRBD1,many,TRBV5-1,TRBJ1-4,CASSQWTGVNEKLFF,TGCGCCAGCAGCCAGTGGACAGGAGTAAATGAAAAACTGTTTTTT
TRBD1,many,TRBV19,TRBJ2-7,CASSKFGRGSEQYF,TGTGCCAGTAGTAAGTTCGGCAGGGGGTCCGAGCAGTACTTC
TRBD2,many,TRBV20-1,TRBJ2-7,CSASTGGREYKQYF,TGCAGTGCTAGTACGGGAGGGAGGGAATACAAGCAGTACTTC
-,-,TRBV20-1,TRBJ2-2,CSSQETAERLFF,TGCAGTTCACAGGAGACTGCCGAGAGGCTGTTTTTT
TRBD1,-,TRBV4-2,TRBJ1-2,CASNPGQGQYTF,TGTGCCAGCAATCCAGGACAGGGGCAGTACACCTTC
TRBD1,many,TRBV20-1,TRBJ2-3,CSANSQGALTDTQYF,TGCAGTGCGAACTCTCAGGGGGCACTCACAGATACGCAGTATTTT
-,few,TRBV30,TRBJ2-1,CAWSGKGDYNEQFF,TGTGCCTGGAGTGGTAAAGGGGACTACAATGAGCAGTTCTTC
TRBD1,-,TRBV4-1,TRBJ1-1,CASSQILDGTGGTEAFF,TGCGCCAGCAGCCAAATACTCGACGGGACAGGGGGGACTGAAGCTTTCTTT
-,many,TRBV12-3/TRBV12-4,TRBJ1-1,CASSLGRLNTEAFF,TGTGCCAGCAGTTTAGGCCGGCTGAACACTGAAGCTTTCTTT
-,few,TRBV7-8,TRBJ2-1,CASSVPGWSSYNEQFF,TGTGCCAGCAGCGTACCGGGGTGGTCTAGTTACAATGAGCAGTTCTTC
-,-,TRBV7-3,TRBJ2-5,CASSLRPGEETQYF,TGTGCCAGCAGCTTAAGGCCAGGAGAAGAGACCCAGTACTTC
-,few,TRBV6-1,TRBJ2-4,CASPRSREAKNIQYF,TGTGCCAGCCCAAGGTCTAGGGAAGCCAAAAACATTCAGTACTTC
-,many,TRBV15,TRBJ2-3,CATSERGGSTDTQYF,TGTGCCACCAGCGAAAGGGGCGGATCGACAGATACGCAGTATTTT
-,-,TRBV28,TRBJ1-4,CATRGQGPHGNEKLFF,TGTGCCACCCGCGGTCAGGGCCCACATGGTAATGAAAAACTGTTTTTT
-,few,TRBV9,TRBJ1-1,CASSVVPGENTEAFF,TGTGCCAGCAGCGTAGTTCCAGGGGAGAACACTGAAGCTTTCTTT
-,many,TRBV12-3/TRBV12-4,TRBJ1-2,CASSLLSDRYGYTF,TGTGCCAGCAGTTTACTATCCGACAGATATGGCTACACCTTC
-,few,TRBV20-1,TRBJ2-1,CSAITGSLNEQFF,TGCAGTGCTATAACCGGGAGCCTGAATGAGCAGTTCTTC
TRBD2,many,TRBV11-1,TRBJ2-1,CASSLQLAGGGSYNEQFF,TGTGCCAGCAGCTTACAACTAGCGGGAGGAGGCTCCTACAATGAGCAGTTCTTC
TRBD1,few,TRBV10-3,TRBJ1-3,CAIRMGQVFGNTIYF,TGTGCCATCAGAATGGGACAGGTGTTTGGAAACACCATATATTTT
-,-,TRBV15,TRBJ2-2,CATRADLNANTGELFF,TGTGCCACCAGGGCAGATCTCAACGCGAACACCGGGGAGCTGTTTTTT
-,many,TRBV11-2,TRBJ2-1,CASSFIDEQFF,TGTGCCAGCAGTTTTATCGATGAGCAGTTCTTC
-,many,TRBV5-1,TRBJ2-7,CASSLRSESSYEQYF,TGCGCCAGCAGCTTGAGGTCAGAATCTTCCTACGAGCAGTACTTC
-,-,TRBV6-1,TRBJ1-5,CASRNRADSNQPQHF,TGTGCCAGCAGAAACAGGGCGGATAGCAATCAGCCCCAGCATTTT
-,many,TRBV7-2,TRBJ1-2,CASSLAPGGYTF,TGTGCCAGCAGCTTGGCCCCCGGTGGCTACACCTTC
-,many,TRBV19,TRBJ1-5,CASRHPAGLDQPQHF,TGTGCCAGTAGGCACCCGGCGGGGTTGGACCAGCCCCAGCATTTT
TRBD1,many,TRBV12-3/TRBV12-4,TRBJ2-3,CASSYLTGVTTDTQYF,TGTGCCAGCAGTTATCTGACAGGGGTTACCACAGATACGCAGTATTTT
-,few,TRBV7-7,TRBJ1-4,CASSAAANEKLFF,TGTGCTAGCAGCGCGGCGGCTAATGAAAAACTGTTTTTT
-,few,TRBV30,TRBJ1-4,CAWSALVQSNEKLFF,TGTGCCTGGAGCGCGTTGGTACAATCTAATGAAAAACTGTTTTTT
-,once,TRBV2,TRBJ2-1,CASSYSASQKSSF,TGTGCCAGCAGTTATTCGGCTAGCCAAAAAAGTTCCTTC
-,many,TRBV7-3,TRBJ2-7,CASSPGGGSSSYEQYF,TGTGCCAGCAGCCCCGGTGGGGGTTCGAGCTCCTACGAGCAGTACTTC
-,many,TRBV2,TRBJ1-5,CASGRQFQPQHF,TGTGCCAGCGGACGACAGTTTCAGCCCCAGCATTTT
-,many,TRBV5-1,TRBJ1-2,CASSLDQGDGYTF,TGCGCCAGCAGCTTGGATCAGGGCGATGGCTACACCTTC
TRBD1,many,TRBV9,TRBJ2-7,CASSAGTGLGEQYF,TGTGCCAGCAGCGCCGGGACAGGGCTTGGGGAGCAGTACTTC
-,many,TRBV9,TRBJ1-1,CASSAQRTEAFF,TGTGCCAGCAGTGCACAGCGCACTGAAGCTTTCTTT
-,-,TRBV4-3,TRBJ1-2,CASSQDRQEYSGYGYTF,TGCGCCAGCAGCCAAGATCGTCAGGAATATTCTGGCTATGGCTACACCTTC
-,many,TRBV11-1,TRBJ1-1,CASSLPGVDYEAFF,TGTGCCAGCAGCTTACCGGGGGTTGATTATGAAGCTTTCTTT
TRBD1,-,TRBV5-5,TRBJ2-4,CASSPYFGTGALNIQYF,TGTGCCAGCAGCCCGTACTTCGGGACAGGGGCCCTAAACATTCAGTACTTC
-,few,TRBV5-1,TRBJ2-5,CASSSGASETQYF,TGCGCCAGCAGCTCCGGGGCTTCGGAGACCCAGTACTTC
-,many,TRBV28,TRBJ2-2,CASSYPSNTGELFF,TGTGCCAGCAGTTATCCTAGCAACACCGGGGAGCTGTTTTTT
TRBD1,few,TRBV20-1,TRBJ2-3,CSASGDRDTQYF,TGCAGTGCTAGTGGGGACAGAGATACGCAGTATTTT
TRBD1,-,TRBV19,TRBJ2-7,CASSVAGQGYEQYF,TGTGCCAGTAGCGTCGCGGGACAGGGCTACGAGCAGTACTTC
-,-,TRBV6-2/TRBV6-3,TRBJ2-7,CASLDPLGEQYF,TGTGCCAGTCTTGACCCATTGGGCGAGCAGTACTTC
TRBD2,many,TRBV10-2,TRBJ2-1,CASSGLAGGLGEQFF,TGCGCCAGCAGTGGACTAGCGGGAGGGTTGGGTGAGCAGTTCTTC
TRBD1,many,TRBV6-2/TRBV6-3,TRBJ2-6,CASRPEIGQVPVSGANVLTF,TGTGCCAGCAGGCCGGAAATAGGACAGGTTCCCGTCTCTGGGGCCAACGTCCTGACTTTC
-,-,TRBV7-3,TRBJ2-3,CASSIGQSITTQYF,TGTGCCAGCAGCATAGGACAGAGCATTACTACGCAGTATTTT
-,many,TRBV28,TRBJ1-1,CASRPKPLYTEAFF,TGTGCCAGCAGGCCCAAACCCCTTTACACTGAAGCTTTCTTT
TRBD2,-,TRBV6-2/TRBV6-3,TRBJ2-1,CASSYRRGRAYNEQFF,TGTGCCAGCAGTTATAGGCGCGGGAGGGCCTACAATGAGCAGTTCTTC
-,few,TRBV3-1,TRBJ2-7,CASSLGTPRSSYEQYF,TGTGCCAGCAGCCTCGGGACCCCTAGGAGCTCCTACGAGCAGTACTTC